Listed here is a single T cell receptor (beta chain). The antigen is not known. CDR1 is SGDLS and CDR2 is YYNGEE in the germline V gene. This CDR3 has 12 residues. J lost 10 bases, V lost 4 bases, and 2 bases had no gene match. This sample stems from a study of T cell responses to AZD1222 COVID-19 vaccine. TCRdb keeps only in-frame clones here, not all; method: immunoSEQ multiplex PCR. The table lists about 190,000 clones, 80% to 90% of them singletons, with 2.5% to 3% in the top ten. Study-wide results and limits: The sample set comprised mostly white British donors with more females, and clonal diversity was possibly underestimated.

This receptor was identified in an adult in good health. The chain uses TRBV9 and TRBJ2-1; TRBD2 agrees at 10 bases. This material consisted of peripheral blood, taken on day 0 of MenACWY control vaccination. The CDR3 loop reads CASSPSGSEQFF. DNA of the CDR3: TGTGCCAGCAGCCCTAGCGGGAGCGAGCAGTTCTTC.